These 30 T cell receptor beta chains originate from one sample sequenced in a study of cytomegalovirus exposure and HLA in healthy donors. Vbeta (60) and Jbeta (13) primers were used in the PCR. TCRdb's copy holds only in-frame clones and misses some; the assay was immunoSEQ multiplex PCR. The sample holds around 120,000 clones, 80% seen once. Sequenced input: PBMCs. These receptors were collected from a middle-aged man in good health and CMV-seronegative.

The chain joins TRBV9 to TRBJ1-4, with no clear D. CDR3 size: 15 residues. Germline-derived CDR1 and CDR2 are SGDLS and YYNGEE. V was clipped by 0 bases and J by 3 bases, with 9 bases between them. CDR3 protein: CASSVATSANEKLFF. The CDR3 bases are TGTGCCAGCAGCGTAGCCACGTCAGCTAATGAAAAACTGTTTTTT.

The CDR3 here is CASSRATSGTYNEQFF. The CDR3 region has the DNA TGTGCCAGCAGCCGGGCGACTAGCGGGACCTACAATGAGCAGTTCTTC. The chain couples TRBV4-2 to TRBJ2-1, with 11 bases matching TRBD2. CDR3 length equals 16 residues. V was pared by 4 bases and J by 2 bases, with 4 bases of the junction left unmatched. Germline values: CDR1 LGHNA, CDR2 YNFKEQ.

The V call is TRBV29-1, the J call TRBJ2-2; TRBD1 aligns across 9 bases. V lost 4 bases to trimming and J lost 14 bases; unmatched junction nucleotides: 11. In germline, CDR1 is SQVTM, CDR2 ANQGSEA. There are 13 residues in the CDR3. The CDR3 is CSVADTGTGTLFF. CDR3 DNA sequence: TGCAGCGTTGCGGATACGGGGACAGGGACACTGTTTTTT.

About this clone itself: At one end, the junction sequence differs from germline, possibly due to a read error. This chain joins TRBV4-3 and TRBJ1-3; a possible D gene is TRBD1 (5 bases). Germline CDR1 is LGHNA and CDR2 is YSLEER. The CDR3 consists of 16 residues. The CDR3 spells CARSQESQGSGNTIYF. Written as DNA, the CDR3 is TGCGCCCGCAGCCAAGAATCCCAGGGTTCTGGAAACACCATATATTTT.

This clone was detected only a few times. The V call is TRBV19, the J call TRBJ1-2; D ambiguous. This CDR3 is 13 amino acids long. Trimming cost V 5 bases and J 8 bases, with 15 bases left between them. The V gene's germline CDR1 is LNHDA and CDR2 SQIVND (reference sequence). The CDR3 loop reads CASSLRQGGGYTF. In nucleotides, the CDR3 is TGTGCCAGTAGTCTCCGACAAGGTGGAGGCTACACCTTC.

The chain employs TRBV5-4 and TRBJ2-7, with 11 bases lining up with TRBD2. The germline CDR1 and CDR2 sequences are SGHNT and YYREEE (reference sequence). CDR3 length: 16 amino acids. V shed 0 bases and J 4 bases; nucleotides not matched to a gene: 6. The CDR3 DNA follows: TGTGCCAGCAGCTTGGAACTAGCGGGGGCCTCGTACGAGCAGTACTTC. Protein product: CASSLELAGASYEQYF.

The chain has TRBV4-1 and TRBJ2-5; no clear D gene. The CDR3 totals 16 residues. V shed 1 base and J shed 2 bases, with 14 bases lying between them. Germline values: CDR1 MGHRA, CDR2 YSYEKL. The CDR3 bases are TGCGCCAGCAGCCAAGGTATTGCGCGGCCTCAAGAGACCCAGTACTTC. Protein product: CASSQGIARPQETQYF.

V gene TRBV5-1 combines with J gene TRBJ2-5; TRBD2 aligns across 8 bases. From germline, CDR1 is SGHRS and CDR2 YFSETQ. There are 15 residues in the CDR3. V lost 9 bases, J lost 5 bases, and 15 bases stayed unmatched. The CDR3 here is CANSKSGSLEETQYF. The CDR3 DNA reads TGCGCCAACTCGAAGAGCGGGAGTTTAGAGGAGACCCAGTACTTC. The variable domain in full, with the rest retrieved from reference TRBV5-1 and TRBJ2-5, is KAGVTQTPRYLIKTRGQQVTLSCSPISGHRSVSWYQQTPGQGLQFLFEYFSETQRNKGNFPGRFSGRQFSNSRSEMNVSTLELGDSALYLCANSKSGSLEETQYFGPGTRLLVL.

The rearrangement links TRBV15 to TRBJ2-7; D is unclear. The CDR3 contains 18 residues. The germline gives CDR1 LNHNV, CDR2 YYDKDF (reference sequence). The V gene lost 1 base and the J gene lost 0 bases, with 19 bases spanning the gap. The CDR3 sequence is CATSRAPHHQVASYEQYF. In nucleotides, the CDR3 is TGTGCCACCAGCAGAGCCCCCCACCATCAGGTGGCCTCCTACGAGCAGTACTTC.

The V and J genes are TRBV28 and TRBJ2-5; 12 bases align to TRBD1. In germline, CDR1 is MDHEN, CDR2 SYDVKM. J lost 1 base, V lost 4 bases, and 4 bases had no gene match. The CDR3 is 16 amino acids. The CDR3 coding sequence is TGTGCCAGCAGTTCCCGGGACAGGGGGCGCCAAGAGACCCAGTACTTC. Translated, it gives CASSSRDRGRQETQYF.

This chain connects TRBV11-3 to TRBJ1-1; D perhaps matches TRBD1 (6 bases). Germline values: CDR1 SGHNT, CDR2 YENEEA. Deletions cut 1 base from V and 7 bases from J, with 16 bases between. This CDR3 is built from 15 residues. Here the CDR3 DNA reads TGTGCCAGCAGCTTAGGACGGACAGTTCACCGTGAAGCTTTCTTT. Translation gives CASSLGRTVHREAFF. The variable domain in full, with the rest retrieved from reference TRBV11-3 and TRBJ1-1, is EAGVVQSPRYKIIEKKQPVAFWCNPISGHNTLYWYLQNLGQGPELLIRYENEEAVDDSQLPKDRFSAERLKGVDSTLKIQPAELGDSAVYLCASSLGRTVHREAFFGQGTRLTVV.

V is TRBV5-1 and J is TRBJ2-1, with TRBD1 as a possible D gene (6 bases). The germline V gene has CDR1 SGHRS and CDR2 YFSETQ. V dropped 0 bases and J dropped 8 bases, with 12 bases sitting between them. The CDR3 sequence is 14 residues long. CDR3 residues: CASSLVVGAYEQFF. Here the CDR3 DNA reads TGCGCCAGCAGCTTGGTGGTGGGGGCCTATGAGCAGTTCTTC.

This clone was seen a single time. The chain has TRBV18 and TRBJ1-2; D is ambiguous. V shed 4 bases and J shed 0 bases, with 6 bases lying between them. This CDR3 has 13 residues. The germline V gene encodes CDR1 KGHSH and CDR2 LQKENI. CDR3 amino acids: CASSRSANYGYTF. For the CDR3, the DNA is TGTGCCAGCTCACGATCAGCTAACTATGGCTACACCTTC. Complete variable domain (other parts from reference TRBV18 and TRBJ1-2): NAGVMQNPRHLVRRRGQEARLRCSPMKGHSHVYWYRQLPEEGLKFMVYLQKENIIDESGMPKERFSAEFPKEGPSILRIQQVVRGDSAAYFCASSRSANYGYTFGSGTRLTVV.

The chain carries TRBV28 and TRBJ1-5, with 9 bases fitting TRBD1. V was clipped by 6 bases and J by 5 bases; unmatched bases: 5. Germline V gives CDR1 MDHEN, CDR2 SYDVKM. The CDR3 is made up of 14 amino acids. CDR3 amino acids: CASRADRGDQPQHF. The CDR3 DNA follows: TGTGCCAGCAGGGCGGACAGGGGAGATCAGCCCCAGCATTTT.

This clone is a singleton in its sample. Other nucleotide sequences in the sample specify the same CDR3. The chain combines TRBV4-1 with TRBJ2-7, with a possible D match to TRBD1 (5 bases). V lost 0 bases and J lost 3, with 24 bases in between. Germline loops: CDR1 MGHRA, CDR2 YSYEKL. This CDR3 spans 19 amino acids. As DNA, the CDR3 is TGCGCCAGCAGCCAAGAATTTGCCACTGGGGCCTGGTATTACTACGAGCAGTACTTC. As protein: CASSQEFATGAWYYYEQYF.

This clone was recorded only once. This rearrangement joins TRBV28 to TRBJ2-7; 9 bases fit TRBD1. Germline V gives CDR1 MDHEN, CDR2 SYDVKM. This CDR3 comprises 15 residues. V trimming: 0 bases; J trimming: 4 bases; junction bases outside the gene matches: 4. CDR3 region: CASSLWPGQGYEQYF. CDR3 DNA sequence: TGTGCCAGCAGTTTATGGCCGGGACAGGGTTACGAGCAGTACTTC.

The chain couples TRBV28 to TRBJ1-5, with a possible D match to TRBD1 (6 bases). Germline CDR1 reads MDHEN; CDR2 reads SYDVKM. This CDR3 has 15 residues. V was shortened by 6 bases and J by 1 base, with 13 bases between the two germline ends. CDR3 nucleotide sequence: TGTGCCAGCAGATCCGGACAGAACAGCAATCAGCCCCAGCATTTT. This encodes CASRSGQNSNQPQHF.

This clone has a handful of counts. The genes are TRBV7-6 and TRBJ1-1; TRBD1 matches at 9 bases. This CDR3 has 16 amino acids. V dropped 5 bases and J dropped 1; count of bases not matched to a gene: 8. CDR1 SGHVS and CDR2 FNYEAQ come from the germline V gene. Here the CDR3 reads CASSLLRTGANTEAFF. In DNA, the CDR3 is TGTGCCAGCAGCCTCCTGAGGACAGGGGCGAACACTGAAGCTTTCTTT.

The chain uses TRBV5-1 and TRBJ2-2; TRBD1 might be the D (6 bases). The germline V gene has CDR1 SGHRS and CDR2 YFSETQ. Trimming took 0 bases from V and 1 from J, leaving 7 bases between them. The CDR3 is made up of 15 amino acids. The CDR3 loop is CASSLAGQNTGELFF. CDR3 nucleotide sequence: TGCGCCAGCAGCTTGGCGGGACAGAACACCGGGGAGCTGTTTTTT.

This chain connects TRBV6-5 to TRBJ1-2; 9 nucleotides align to TRBD1. V trimming: 5 bases; J trimming: 5 bases; junction bases outside the gene matches: 3. Germline CDR1 MNHEY, CDR2 SVGAGI. The CDR3 spans 13 residues. As DNA, the CDR3 is TGTGCCAGCAGTCGAGACAGGGGGTATGGCTACACCTTC. As protein: CASSRDRGYGYTF.

This sequence joins TRBV18 and TRBJ2-2, with 8 bases aligning to TRBD1. The CDR3 totals 16 residues. V lost 4 bases and J lost 0; bases outside the gene matches: 4. Germline CDR1 reads KGHSH; CDR2 reads LQKENI. CDR3 amino acids: CASSLRTGTNTGELFF. The CDR3, as DNA: TGTGCCAGCTCACTACGGACAGGGACGAACACCGGGGAGCTGTTTTTT.

The chain has TRBV7-9 and TRBJ2-7, with a weak D call TRBD1 (5 bases). The CDR3 runs to 14 residues. Germline V gene lookup returns CDR1 SEHNR and CDR2 FQNEAQ (reference sequence). Trimming stripped 5 bases from V and 9 bases from J, with 20 bases between. For the CDR3, the DNA is TGTGCCAGCAGCCCTCAGAAGGACACCCTGGGGCAGTACTTC. This encodes CASSPQKDTLGQYF.

V and J are TRBV9 and TRBJ2-7, with D unresolved. V gave up 0 bases and J gave up 0 bases, with 7 bases separating them. Germline V gene sequence: CDR1 SGDLS, CDR2 YYNGEE. This CDR3 contains 14 residues. The CDR3 DNA reads TGTGCCAGCAGCGTAGATGTGTACTCCTACGAGCAGTACTTC. Its translation is CASSVDVYSYEQYF.

The J gene is TRBJ2-2, the V gene TRBV7-9, with 13 bases aligning to TRBD2. CDR3 length: 17 amino acids. Unmatched junction bases numbered 10, after V lost 5 bases and J lost 7 bases. Germline V gene sequence: CDR1 SEHNR, CDR2 FQNEAQ (reference sequence). DNA for the CDR3: TGTGCCAGCAGCCCCACTAGCGGGGGGGCCCCCCACGGGGAGCTGTTTTTT. Translating it yields CASSPTSGGAPHGELFF.

The J gene is TRBJ2-5, the V gene TRBV5-4, with D possibly being TRBD1 (5 bases). There are 13 residues in the CDR3. Germline CDR1 reads SGHNT; CDR2 reads YYREEE (reference sequence). Trimming stripped 0 bases from V and 2 bases from J, with 5 bases between. The CDR3 loop is CASSLGQQETQYF. As DNA, the CDR3 is TGTGCCAGCAGCTTGGGACAGCAAGAGACCCAGTACTTC.

This rearrangement joins TRBV9 to TRBJ1-2; 7 nucleotides line up with TRBD1. Germline trimming cut 0 bases from V and 4 bases from J; bases unmatched to any gene: 6. Germline CDR1 reads SGDLS; CDR2 reads YYNGEE. This CDR3 has 15 amino acids. The CDR3, as DNA: TGTGCCAGCAGCGTAGGCGGGACAGCACTCTATGGCTACACCTTC. It encodes CASSVGGTALYGYTF.

V gene TRBV23-1 combines with J gene TRBJ2-5, with 9 positions matching TRBD1. TRBV23-1 is annotated as an ORF whose role is uncertain. The CDR3 consists of 16 residues. V lost 2 bases, J lost 5 bases, and 9 bases stayed unmatched. The CDR3 DNA reads TGCGCCAGCAGTCAACATGGACAGGGGCTTCGGGAGACCCAGTACTTC. It is translated as CASSQHGQGLRETQYF.

This clone was detected a few times. The chain carries TRBV5-5 and TRBJ1-1, with D possibly matching TRBD1 (5 bases). Deletions cut 6 bases from V and 0 bases from J, with 15 bases between. This CDR3 contains 15 residues. Germline CDR1 SGHKS, CDR2 YYEKEE (reference sequence). The CDR3 region has the DNA TGTGCCAGCACCTTCAATGGGGCCTTGAACACTGAAGCTTTCTTT. Its protein is CASTFNGALNTEAFF.

This clone has a handful of counts. The chain employs TRBV7-2 and TRBJ1-2; weak D call: TRBD1 (5 bases). V was clipped by 2 bases and J by 0 bases, with 10 bases between them. Germline V gives CDR1 SGHTA, CDR2 FQGNSA. This CDR3 has 15 amino acids. The CDR3 spells CASSLSQGANYGYTF. CDR3 DNA: TGTGCCAGCAGCTTATCCCAGGGTGCTAACTATGGCTACACCTTC.

The chain recombines TRBV9 with TRBJ2-1; D is possibly TRBD1 (5 bases). Germline lookup yields CDR1 SGDLS and CDR2 YYNGEE. CDR3 size: 15 residues. The V end lost 1 base, the J end lost 0 bases, and 8 bases lay between the germline ends. The DNA of the CDR3 is TGTGCCAGCAGCGTACTCACAGGCTCCTACAATGAGCAGTTCTTC. This gives the protein CASSVLTGSYNEQFF.